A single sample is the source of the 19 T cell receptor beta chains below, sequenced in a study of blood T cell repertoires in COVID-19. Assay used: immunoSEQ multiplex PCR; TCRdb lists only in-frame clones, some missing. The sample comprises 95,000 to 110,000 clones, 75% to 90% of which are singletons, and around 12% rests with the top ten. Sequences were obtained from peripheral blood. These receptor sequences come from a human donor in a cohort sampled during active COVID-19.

The CDR3 reads CASSDGQGIEAFF. In DNA, the CDR3 is TGTGCCAGCAGTGATGGACAGGGGATTGAAGCTTTCTTT. The gene calls are TRBV2 and TRBJ1-1, with TRBD1 matching over 9 bases. Trimming at V came to 3 bases and at J to 7 bases, leaving 3 bases not matched to a gene. The CDR3 has 13 amino acids. CDR1 and CDR2 from the germline V gene are SNHLY and FYNNEI.

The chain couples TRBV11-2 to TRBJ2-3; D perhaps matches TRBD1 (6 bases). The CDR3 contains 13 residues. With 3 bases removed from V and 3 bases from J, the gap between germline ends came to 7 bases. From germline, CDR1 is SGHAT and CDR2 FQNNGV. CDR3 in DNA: TGTGCCAGCAGCTTGACAGGAACAGATACGCAGTATTTT. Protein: CASSLTGTDTQYF. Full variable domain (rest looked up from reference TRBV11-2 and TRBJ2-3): EAGVAQSPRYKIIEKRQSVAFWCNPISGHATLYWYQQILGQGPKLLIQFQNNGVVDDSQLPKDRFSAERLKGVDSTLKIQPAKLEDSAVYLCASSLTGTDTQYFGPGTRLTVL.

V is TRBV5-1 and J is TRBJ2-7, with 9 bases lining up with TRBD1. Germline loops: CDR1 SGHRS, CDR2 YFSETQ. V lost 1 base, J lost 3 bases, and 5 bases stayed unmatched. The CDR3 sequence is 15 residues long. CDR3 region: CASSLFGTGYYEQYF. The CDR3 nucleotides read TGCGCCAGCAGCTTGTTCGGGACAGGGTACTACGAGCAGTACTTC.

The CDR3 spells CASSQATGSEEAFF. Here the CDR3 DNA reads TGTGCCAGCAGCCAAGCGACAGGATCGGAAGAAGCTTTCTTT. V gene TRBV7-9 combines with J gene TRBJ1-1, with D possibly being TRBD1 (6 bases). The V end lost 5 bases, the J end lost 8 bases, and 18 bases lay between the germline ends. This CDR3 has 14 amino acids. Germline CDR1 SEHNR, CDR2 FQNEAQ (reference sequence).

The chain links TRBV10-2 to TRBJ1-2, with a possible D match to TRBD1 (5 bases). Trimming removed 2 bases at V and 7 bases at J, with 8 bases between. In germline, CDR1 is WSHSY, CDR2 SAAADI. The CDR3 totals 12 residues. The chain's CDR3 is CASSEGGSGYTF. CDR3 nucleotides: TGCGCCAGCAGTGAGGGGGGGAGTGGCTACACCTTC.

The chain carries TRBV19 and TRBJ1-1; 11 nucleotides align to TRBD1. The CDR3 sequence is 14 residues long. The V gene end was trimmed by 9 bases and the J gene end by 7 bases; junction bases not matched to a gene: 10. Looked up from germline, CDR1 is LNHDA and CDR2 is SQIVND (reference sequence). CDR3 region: CASRGQGGFGEAFF. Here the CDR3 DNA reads TGTGCCAGCAGGGGACAGGGGGGCTTTGGTGAAGCTTTCTTT.

The chain's CDR3 is CASSVDALSTDTQYF. CDR3 DNA sequence: TGTGCCAGCAGCGTAGATGCGTTAAGCACAGATACGCAGTATTTT. V gene TRBV9 combines with J gene TRBJ2-3; D gene ambiguous. Germline loops: CDR1 SGDLS, CDR2 YYNGEE. The CDR3 is 15 amino acids. Trimming stripped 0 bases from V and 0 bases from J, with 8 bases between.

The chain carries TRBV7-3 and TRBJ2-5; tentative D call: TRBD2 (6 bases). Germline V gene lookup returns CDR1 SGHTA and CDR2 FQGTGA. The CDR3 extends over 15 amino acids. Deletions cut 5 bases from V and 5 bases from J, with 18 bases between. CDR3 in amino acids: CASSPGLRMGETQYF. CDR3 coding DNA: TGTGCCAGCAGCCCGGGACTCCGAATGGGGGAGACCCAGTACTTC.

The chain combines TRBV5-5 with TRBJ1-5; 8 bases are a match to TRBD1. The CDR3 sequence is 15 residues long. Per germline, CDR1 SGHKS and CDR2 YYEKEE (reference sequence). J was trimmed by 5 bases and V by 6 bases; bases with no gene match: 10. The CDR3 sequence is CASTQGQETHQPQHF. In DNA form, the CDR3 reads TGTGCCAGCACCCAGGGACAGGAGACCCATCAGCCCCAGCATTTT.

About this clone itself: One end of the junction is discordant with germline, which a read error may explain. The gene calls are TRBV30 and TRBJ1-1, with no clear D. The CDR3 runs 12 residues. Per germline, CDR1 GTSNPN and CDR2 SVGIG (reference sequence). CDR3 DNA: TGTGCCTGGAGTCATTTAGCCCCTACGGTTGACTTT. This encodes CAWSHLAPTVDF.

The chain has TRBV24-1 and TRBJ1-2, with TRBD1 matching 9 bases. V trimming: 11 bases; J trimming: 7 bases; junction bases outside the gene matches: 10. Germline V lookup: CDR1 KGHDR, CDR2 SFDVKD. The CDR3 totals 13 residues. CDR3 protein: CANSGQGRSGYTF. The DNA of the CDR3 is TGTGCCAATTCGGGACAGGGACGGTCTGGCTACACCTTC.

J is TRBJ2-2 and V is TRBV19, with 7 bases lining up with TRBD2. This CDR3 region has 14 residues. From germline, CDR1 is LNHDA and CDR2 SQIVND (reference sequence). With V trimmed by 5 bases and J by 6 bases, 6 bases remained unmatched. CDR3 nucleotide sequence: TGTGCCAGTAGTGCGTCCGCGGGGGCCGGGGAGCTGTTTTTT. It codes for CASSASAGAGELFF.

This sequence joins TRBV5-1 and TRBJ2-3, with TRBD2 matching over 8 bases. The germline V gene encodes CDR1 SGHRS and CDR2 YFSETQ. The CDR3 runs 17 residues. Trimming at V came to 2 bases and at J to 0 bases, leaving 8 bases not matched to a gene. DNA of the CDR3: TGCGCCAGCAGCTTTTTCAGCGGGGGACCTAGCACAGATACGCAGTATTTT. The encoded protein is CASSFFSGGPSTDTQYF.

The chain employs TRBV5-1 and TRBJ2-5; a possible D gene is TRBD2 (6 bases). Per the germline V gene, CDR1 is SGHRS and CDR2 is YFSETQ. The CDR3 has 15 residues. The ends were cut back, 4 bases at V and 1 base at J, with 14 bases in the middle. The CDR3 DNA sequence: TGCGCCAGCAGCCGCCCCCGGGGGAGCCAAGAGACCCAGTACTTC. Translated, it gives CASSRPRGSQETQYF.

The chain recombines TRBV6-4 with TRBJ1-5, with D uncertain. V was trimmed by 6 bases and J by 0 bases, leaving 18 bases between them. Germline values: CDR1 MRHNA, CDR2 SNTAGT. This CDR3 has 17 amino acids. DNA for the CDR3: TGTGCCAGCAGCCAGCGGAGGTGGCCGTATAGCAATCAGCCCCAGCATTTT. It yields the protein CASSQRRWPYSNQPQHF.

The CDR3 DNA sequence: TGTGCCAGCAGCCAAGAGAGGACTAGGCCTAGCACAGATACGCAGTATTTT. Its translation: CASSQERTRPSTDTQYF. V gene TRBV14 combines with J gene TRBJ2-3, with TRBD2 matching over 7 bases. Germline CDR1 and CDR2: SGHDN and FVKESK. The CDR3 extends over 17 amino acids. V dropped 0 bases and J dropped 0; count of bases not matched to a gene: 6.

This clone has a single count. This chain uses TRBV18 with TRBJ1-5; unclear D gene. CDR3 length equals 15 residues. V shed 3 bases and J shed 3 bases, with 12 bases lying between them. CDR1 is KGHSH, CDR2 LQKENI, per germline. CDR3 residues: CASSPRTRANQPQHF. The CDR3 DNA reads TGTGCCAGCTCACCCAGGACGAGGGCCAATCAGCCCCAGCATTTT.

CDR3 residues: CASSPLAGGSSSYEQYF. CDR3 in DNA: TGTGCCAGCTCACCACTAGCGGGGGGATCTAGCTCCTACGAGCAGTACTTC. This chain links TRBV18 with TRBJ2-7; 10 bases match TRBD2. The germline V gene has CDR1 KGHSH and CDR2 LQKENI. Trimming at V came to 1 base and at J to 0 bases, leaving 6 bases not matched to a gene. CDR3 length equals 17 residues.

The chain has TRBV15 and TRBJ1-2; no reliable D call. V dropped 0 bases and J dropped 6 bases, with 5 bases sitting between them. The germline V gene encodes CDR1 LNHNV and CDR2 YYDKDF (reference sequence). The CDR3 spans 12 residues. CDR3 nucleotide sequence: TGTGCCACCAGCAGAGAGGCCCATGGCTACACCTTC. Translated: CATSREAHGYTF. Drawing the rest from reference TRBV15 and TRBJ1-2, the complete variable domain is DAMVIQNPRYQVTQFGKPVTLSCSQTLNHNVMYWYQQKSSQAPKLLFHYYDKDFNNEADTPDNFQSRRPNTSFCFLDIRSPGLGDTAMYLCATSREAHGYTFGSGTRLTVV.